This entry describes one T cell receptor (beta chain). No antigen is known for it. The data were obtained in a study of identical twins. Study-wide results and caveats: In cord blood, abundant beta clonotypes had fewer insertions; memory showed no trend. The authors drew conclusions from cross-sectional statistical analysis rather than following the same donors.

The CDR3 is made up of 15 amino acids. Germline CDR1 SGHTA, CDR2 FQGNSA. Germline trimming cut 4 bases from V and 3 bases from J; bases unmatched to any gene: 5. TCRdb ran MiXCR on the 5' RACE reads and lists one entry per CDR3 protein. In the table there are some 500,000 distinct CDR3 sequences, approximately 22% of which are singletons. Another study also made use of these data, one on T cells expressing NK-cell markers. That study reports: Serological testing identified seven of the eight sequenced donors as HCMV-seropositive and one as seronegative. There were four donors in whom these clonotypes also led the CD3+CD56-NKG2C+ fraction.

Sequences were obtained from CD4+ T cells sorted from blood. The sequence derives from a young woman in good health. The V and J genes are TRBV7-2 and TRBJ2-7; 11 nucleotides agree with TRBD1. The CDR3 protein is CASSSWTGGSYEQYF. The DNA for the CDR3 is TGTGCCAGCAGCTCCTGGACAGGGGGCAGCTACGAGCAGTACTTC.